One sample yielded the 17 T cell receptor beta chains listed below, sequenced in a study of molecular identifiers for immune sequencing clone quantification. One entry per CDR3 protein, called by TCRdb with MiXCR from the PCR reads. This sample yields around 460,000 distinct CDR3 sequences, of which less than 30% are seen a single time; 0.76% belongs to the top ten. Sample: naive CD8+ T cells from blood, with Jurkat cell RNA spiked in. The subset denotes: FACS-sorted CD8+CD4-CCR7+CD45RA+ naive T cells. The receptors originated from a human donor in good health. Some libraries in this study had Jurkat cell RNA spiked in.

This clonotype was seen many times. The chain employs TRBV5-5 and TRBJ2-3; 11 bases line up with TRBD2. The V gene's germline CDR1 is SGHKS and CDR2 YYEKEE (reference sequence). Trimming removed 4 bases from V and 0 bases from J; junction bases left unmatched: 13. The CDR3 length is 19 residues. CDR3 in DNA: TGTGCCAGCAGCAGAGATAGCGGGGGGGATTTAACTAGCACAGATACGCAGTATTTT. Amino acids: CASSRDSGGDLTSTDTQYF. The whole variable domain, filled in from reference TRBV5-5 and TRBJ2-3, reads DAGVTQSPTHLIKTRGQQVTLRCSPISGHKSVSWYQQVLGQGPQFIFQYYEKEERGRGNFPDRFSARQFPNYSSELNVNALLLGDSALYLCASSRDSGGDLTSTDTQYFGPGTRLTVL.

This clonotype was detected ten times or more. The chain recombines TRBV29-1 with TRBJ2-3; D ambiguous. Germline assignment: CDR1 SQVTM and CDR2 ANQGSEA. The CDR3 covers 10 residues. The V end was cut by 5 bases, the J end by 4 bases, with 4 bases between. The CDR3 is CSVLADTQYF. DNA for the CDR3: TGCAGCGTTCTAGCAGATACGCAGTATTTT.

The chain joins TRBV14 to TRBJ1-2; no firm D call. The V end lost 4 bases, the J end lost 4 bases, and 13 bases lay between the germline ends. Germline V gives CDR1 SGHDN, CDR2 FVKESK. The CDR3 covers 14 residues. The CDR3 bases are TGTGCCAGCAGCCGATGGACCGAAATCTATGGCTACACCTTC. It encodes CASSRWTEIYGYTF.

The chain combines TRBV20-1 with TRBJ2-7, with D hard to call. Trimming removed 1 base from V and 3 bases from J, with 19 bases in between. This CDR3 region has 16 residues. The germline V gene has CDR1 DFQATT and CDR2 SNEGSKA (reference sequence). The CDR3 bases are TGCAGTGCTAGAGGGTGGAGCGTGGGTTCCGTCTACGAGCAGTACTTC. Its protein product is CSARGWSVGSVYEQYF.

This clonotype showed up just a few times. The V gene is TRBV7-9, the J gene TRBJ2-5; TRBD2 matches 12 bases. V lost 3 bases to trimming and J lost 5 bases; unmatched junction nucleotides: 7. The CDR3 length is 16 residues. Per germline, CDR1 SEHNR and CDR2 FQNEAQ (reference sequence). CDR3 loop: CASSLTSGSAAETQYF. The CDR3 DNA sequence: TGTGCCAGCAGCTTGACTAGCGGGAGCGCCGCCGAGACCCAGTACTTC.

A single count supports this clonotype. Sequence at one end of the junction differs from germline and may be a read error. This chain connects TRBV7-9 to TRBJ1-5; D is possibly TRBD1 (5 bases). The CDR3 has 15 amino acids. Germline CDR1 SEHNR, CDR2 FQNEAQ (reference sequence). The CDR3 nucleotides read TGTGCCAAGGCGGGGGACCGCGGTAGCGATCAGCCCCAGCATTTT. Amino acid sequence: CAKAGDRGSDQPQHF.

The chain carries TRBV7-6 and TRBJ2-3; D gene ambiguous. V was clipped by 0 bases and J by 2 bases, with 9 bases between them. The CDR3 length is 15 residues. Germline CDR1 reads SGHVS; CDR2 reads FNYEAQ. In nucleotides, the CDR3 is TGTGCCAGCAGCTTAGCGGGTTTCCCCACAGATACGCAGTATTTT. Amino acid sequence: CASSLAGFPTDTQYF. The full variable domain, rest sourced from reference TRBV7-6 and TRBJ2-3, is GAGVSQSPRYKVTKRGQDVALRCDPISGHVSLYWYRQALGQGPEFLTYFNYEAQQDKSGLPNDRFSAERPEGSISTLTIQRTEQRDSAMYRCASSLAGFPTDTQYFGPGTRLTVL.

This clonotype has ten or more counts. The chain joins TRBV4-3 to TRBJ2-5; perhaps TRBD2 as D (6 bases). The CDR3 totals 14 residues. Germline V gives CDR1 LGHNA, CDR2 YSLEER. Deletions cut 3 bases from V and 1 base from J, with 9 bases between. The CDR3 is CASSQGLGQETQYF. Here the CDR3 DNA reads TGCGCCAGCAGCCAGGGACTGGGCCAAGAGACCCAGTACTTC.

The chain recombines TRBV25-1 with TRBJ2-3; 9 nucleotides align to TRBD1. The CDR3 length is 19 residues. V lost 1 base, J lost 3 bases, and 14 bases stayed unmatched. Germline V gives CDR1 MGHDK, CDR2 SYGVNS. The CDR3 region has the DNA TGTGCCAGCAGTGAATCTGGTGGAATACAGGGGGCTGGGACAGATACGCAGTATTTT. Translated: CASSESGGIQGAGTDTQYF.

This clonotype was counted many times. The J gene is TRBJ2-7, the V gene TRBV27; 7 bases are shared with TRBD1. CDR3 length: 13 residues. Germline CDR1 is MNHEY and CDR2 is SMNVEV (reference sequence). V shed 0 bases, J shed 10 bases, and the junction held 6 bases outside the gene matches. CDR3 coding DNA: TGTGCCAGCAGTTTATCGACGAGGGGGCTTCAGTACTTC. This encodes CASSLSTRGLQYF.

A note on this clonotype: This may come from a read error, since a much larger clone is one base off. The chain is built from TRBV7-9 and TRBJ2-2; TRBD2 might be the D (6 bases). This CDR3 has 17 amino acids. The V gene's germline CDR1 is SEHNR and CDR2 FQNEAQ (reference sequence). CDR3 region: CASSLAGGSWNTGGLFF. The DNA for the CDR3 is TGTGCCAGCAGCTTAGCCGGTGGGTCGTGGAACACCGGGGGGCTGTTTTTT.

This clonotype was seen repeatedly, ten times or more. The chain carries TRBV3-1 and TRBJ2-2; TRBD1 is a possible D gene (6 bases). This CDR3 comprises 14 residues. Germline assignment: CDR1 LGHDT and CDR2 YNNKEL (reference sequence). Trimming pared 3 bases from V and 6 bases from J, leaving 11 bases between. The CDR3 is CASSHTGKAGELFF. The CDR3, as DNA: TGTGCCAGCAGCCACACAGGGAAAGCCGGGGAGCTGTTTTTT. Together with reference TRBV3-1 and TRBJ2-2, the CDR3 gives the full variable domain: DTAVSQTPKYLVTQMGNDKSIKCEQNLGHDTMYWYKQDSKKFLKIMFSYNNKELIINETVPNRFSPKSPDKAHLNLHINSLELGDSAVYFCASSHTGKAGELFFGEGSRLTVL.

Many counts were recorded for this clonotype. J is TRBJ2-4 and V is TRBV24-1; 8 nucleotides align to TRBD1. CDR3 length: 17 amino acids. The junction had 9 bases not matched to a gene; V was cut back by 4 bases and J by 2 bases. Per germline, CDR1 KGHDR and CDR2 SFDVKD. Here the CDR3 DNA reads TGTGCCACCAGTGAACCTAGGACAGGGAAGACCAAAAACATTCAGTACTTC. Residues: CATSEPRTGKTKNIQYF.

J is TRBJ1-1 and V is TRBV11-2, with D uncertain. From germline, CDR1 is SGHAT and CDR2 FQNNGV. V shed 1 base and J shed 1 base, with 7 bases lying between them. This CDR3 has 14 amino acids. In nucleotides, the CDR3 is TGTGCCAGCAGCTTAGGTAACCCGAACACTGAAGCTTTCTTT. As protein: CASSLGNPNTEAFF.

This clonotype has a count of ten or more. The rearrangement uses TRBV3-1 and TRBJ1-2; D uncertain. Germline lookup yields CDR1 LGHDT and CDR2 YNNKEL (reference sequence). The CDR3 sequence is 18 residues long. Trimming shortened V by 6 bases and J by 0 bases, and 23 bases separated the two germline ends. The CDR3 nucleotides read TGTGCCAGCAGTCCCAAGGATCGTCAGAACAAAGCTAACTATGGCTACACCTTC. Translated: CASSPKDRQNKANYGYTF.

The chain couples TRBV7-9 to TRBJ2-2, with TRBD1 matching 7 bases. V dropped 5 bases and J dropped 6; count of bases not matched to a gene: 9. Germline loops: CDR1 SEHNR, CDR2 FQNEAQ (reference sequence). The CDR3 is 15 residues long. CDR3 sequence reads: CASSLGTDLSGELFF. The CDR3 DNA sequence: TGTGCCAGCAGCCTCGGGACAGATCTCTCCGGGGAGCTGTTTTTT.

V gene TRBV27 combines with J gene TRBJ2-3; TRBD2 matches at 11 bases. The CDR3 has 12 amino acids. V dropped 5 bases and J dropped 11; count of bases not matched to a gene: 3. Germline V gene lookup returns CDR1 MNHEY and CDR2 SMNVEV (reference sequence). CDR3 loop: CASSAGLAEQYF. The CDR3 region has the DNA TGTGCCAGCAGTGCGGGACTAGCGGAGCAGTATTTT.